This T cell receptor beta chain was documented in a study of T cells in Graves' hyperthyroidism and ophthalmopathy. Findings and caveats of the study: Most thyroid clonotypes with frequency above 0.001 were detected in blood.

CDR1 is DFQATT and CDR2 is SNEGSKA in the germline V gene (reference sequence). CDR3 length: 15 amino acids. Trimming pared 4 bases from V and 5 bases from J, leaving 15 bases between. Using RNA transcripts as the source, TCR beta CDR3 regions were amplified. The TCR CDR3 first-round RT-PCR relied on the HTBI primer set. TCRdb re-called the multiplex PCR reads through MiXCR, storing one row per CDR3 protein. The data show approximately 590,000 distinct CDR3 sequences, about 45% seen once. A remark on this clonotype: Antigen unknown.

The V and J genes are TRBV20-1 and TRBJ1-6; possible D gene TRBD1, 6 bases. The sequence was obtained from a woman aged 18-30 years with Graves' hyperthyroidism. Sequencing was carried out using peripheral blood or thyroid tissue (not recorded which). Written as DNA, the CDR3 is TGCAGTGCTAAAGGACAGCAGACGAATAATTCACCCCTCCACTTT. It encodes CSAKGQQTNNSPLHF.